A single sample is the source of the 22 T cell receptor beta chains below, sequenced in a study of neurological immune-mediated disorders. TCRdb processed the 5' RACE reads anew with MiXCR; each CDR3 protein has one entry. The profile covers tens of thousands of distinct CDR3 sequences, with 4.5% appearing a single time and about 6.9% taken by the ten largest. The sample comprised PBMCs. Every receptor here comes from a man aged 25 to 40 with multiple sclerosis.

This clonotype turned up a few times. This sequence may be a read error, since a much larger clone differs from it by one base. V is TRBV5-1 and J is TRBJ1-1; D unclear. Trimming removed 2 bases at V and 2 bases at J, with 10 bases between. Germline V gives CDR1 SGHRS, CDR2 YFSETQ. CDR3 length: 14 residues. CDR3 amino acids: CASSFEKTNTEAFF. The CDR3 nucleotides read TGCGCCAGCAGCTTCGAAAAGACTAACACTGAAGCTTTCTTT.

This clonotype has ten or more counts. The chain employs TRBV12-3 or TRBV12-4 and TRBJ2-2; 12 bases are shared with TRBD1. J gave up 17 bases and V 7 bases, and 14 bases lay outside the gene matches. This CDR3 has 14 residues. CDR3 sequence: CASTSAGTGGRFFF. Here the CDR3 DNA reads TGTGCCAGCACCTCGGCTGGGACAGGGGGCAGATTTTTTTTT.

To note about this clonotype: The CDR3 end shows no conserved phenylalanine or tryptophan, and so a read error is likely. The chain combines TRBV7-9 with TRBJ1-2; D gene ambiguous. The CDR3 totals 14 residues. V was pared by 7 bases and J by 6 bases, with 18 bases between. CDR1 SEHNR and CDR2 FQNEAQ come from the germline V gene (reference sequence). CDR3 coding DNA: TGTGCCAGCACCCAAGGTGTCCTAGCGGATGGCTACACCAAC. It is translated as CASTQGVLADGYTN.

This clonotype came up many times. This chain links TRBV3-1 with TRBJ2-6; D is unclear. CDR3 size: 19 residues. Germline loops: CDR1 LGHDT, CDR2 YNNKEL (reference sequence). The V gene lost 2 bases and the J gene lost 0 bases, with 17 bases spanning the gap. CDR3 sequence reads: CASSQFHSPLGSGANVLTF. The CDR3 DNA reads TGTGCCAGCAGCCAATTCCACAGCCCCCTTGGCTCTGGGGCCAACGTCCTGACTTTC.

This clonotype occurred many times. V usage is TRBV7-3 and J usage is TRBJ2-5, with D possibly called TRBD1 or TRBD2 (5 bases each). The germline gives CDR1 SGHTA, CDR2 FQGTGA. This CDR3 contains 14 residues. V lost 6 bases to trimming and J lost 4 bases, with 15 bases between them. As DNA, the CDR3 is TGTGCCAGCAGTTCAACCGGGGCCCGAGAGACCCAGTACTTC. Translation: CASSSTGARETQYF.

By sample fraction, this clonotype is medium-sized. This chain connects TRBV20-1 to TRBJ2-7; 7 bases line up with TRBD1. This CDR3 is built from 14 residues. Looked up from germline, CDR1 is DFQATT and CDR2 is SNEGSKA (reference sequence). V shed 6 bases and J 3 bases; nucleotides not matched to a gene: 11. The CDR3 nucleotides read TGCAGTGCAGAGACAGGGAATTCCCACTACGAGCAGTACTTC. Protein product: CSAETGNSHYEQYF.

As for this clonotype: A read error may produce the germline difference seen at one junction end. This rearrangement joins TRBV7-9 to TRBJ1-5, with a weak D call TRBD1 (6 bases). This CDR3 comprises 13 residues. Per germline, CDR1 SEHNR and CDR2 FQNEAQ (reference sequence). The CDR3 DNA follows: TGTGCCAGCAGCTTCGGACAGAATCAGCCCCAGAATTTT. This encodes CASSFGQNQPQNF.

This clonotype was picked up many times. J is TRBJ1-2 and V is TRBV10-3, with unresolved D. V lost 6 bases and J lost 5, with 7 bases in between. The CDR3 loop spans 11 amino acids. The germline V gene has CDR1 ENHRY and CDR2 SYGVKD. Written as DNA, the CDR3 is TGTGCCATCAGGGATCTTTATGGCTACACCTTC. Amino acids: CAIRDLYGYTF.

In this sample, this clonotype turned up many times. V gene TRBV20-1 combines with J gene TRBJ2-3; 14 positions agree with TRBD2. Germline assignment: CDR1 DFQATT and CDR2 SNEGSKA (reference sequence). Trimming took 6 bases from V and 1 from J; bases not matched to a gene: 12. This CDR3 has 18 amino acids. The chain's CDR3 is CSANPTSGGAGGTDTQYF. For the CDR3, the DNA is TGCAGTGCGAACCCGACTAGCGGGGGGGCGGGGGGCACAGATACGCAGTATTTT.

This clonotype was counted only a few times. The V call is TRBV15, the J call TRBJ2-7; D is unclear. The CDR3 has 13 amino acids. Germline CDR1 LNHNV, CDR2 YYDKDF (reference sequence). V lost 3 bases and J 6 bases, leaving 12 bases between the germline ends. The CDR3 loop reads CATSSRTSSEQYF. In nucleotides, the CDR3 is TGTGCCACCAGCAGTCGCACAAGTTCCGAGCAGTACTTC.

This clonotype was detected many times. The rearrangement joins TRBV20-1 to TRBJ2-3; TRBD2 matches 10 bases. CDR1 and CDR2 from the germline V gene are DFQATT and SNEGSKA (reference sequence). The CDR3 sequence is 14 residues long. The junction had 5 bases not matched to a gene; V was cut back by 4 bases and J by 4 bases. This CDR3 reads CSAISGGRPDTQYF. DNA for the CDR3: TGCAGTGCTATTAGCGGGGGGCGCCCAGATACGCAGTATTTT.

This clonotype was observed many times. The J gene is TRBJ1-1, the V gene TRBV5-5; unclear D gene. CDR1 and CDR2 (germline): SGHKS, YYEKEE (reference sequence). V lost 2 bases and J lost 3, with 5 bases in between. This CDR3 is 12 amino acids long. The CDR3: CASSFYDTEAFF. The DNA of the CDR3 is TGTGCCAGCAGCTTTTACGACACTGAAGCTTTCTTT.

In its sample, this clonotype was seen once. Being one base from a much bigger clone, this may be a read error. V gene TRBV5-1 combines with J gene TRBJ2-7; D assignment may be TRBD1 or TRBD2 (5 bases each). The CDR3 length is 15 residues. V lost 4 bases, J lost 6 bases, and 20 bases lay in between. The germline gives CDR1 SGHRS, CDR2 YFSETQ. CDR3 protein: CASSDLWDGVSEQYF. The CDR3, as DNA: TGCGCCAGCAGCGACCTATGGGACGGTGTAAGCGAGCAGTACTTC.

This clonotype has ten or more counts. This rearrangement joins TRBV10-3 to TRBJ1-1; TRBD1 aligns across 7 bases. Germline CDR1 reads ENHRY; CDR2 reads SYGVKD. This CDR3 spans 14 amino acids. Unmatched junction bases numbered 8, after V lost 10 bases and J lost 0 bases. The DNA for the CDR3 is TGTGCCACCATCCTGGGACAGCTGAACACTGAAGCTTTCTTT. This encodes CATILGQLNTEAFF.

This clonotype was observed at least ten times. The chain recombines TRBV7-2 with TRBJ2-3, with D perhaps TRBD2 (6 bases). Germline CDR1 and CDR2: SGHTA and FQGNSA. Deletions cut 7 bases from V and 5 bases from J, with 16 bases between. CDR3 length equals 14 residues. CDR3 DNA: TGTGCCAGCACCCTCGGGACTCTTGGAGATACGCAGTATTTT. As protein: CASTLGTLGDTQYF. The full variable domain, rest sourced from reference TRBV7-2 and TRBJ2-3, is GAGVSQSPSNKVTEKGKDVELRCDPISGHTALYWYRQSLGQGLEFLIYFQGNSAPDKSGLPSDRFSAERTGGSVSTLTIQRTQQEDSAVYLCASTLGTLGDTQYFGPGTRLTVL.

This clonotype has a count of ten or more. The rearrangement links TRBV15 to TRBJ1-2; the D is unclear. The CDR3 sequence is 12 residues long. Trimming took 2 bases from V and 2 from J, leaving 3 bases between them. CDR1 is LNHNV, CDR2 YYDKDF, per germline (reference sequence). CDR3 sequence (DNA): TGTGCCACCAGCAGAATGAACTATGGCTACACCTTC. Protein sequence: CATSRMNYGYTF.

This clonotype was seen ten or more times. The CDR3 loop reads CARAGPRSHEQYF. The CDR3 bases are TGTGCCAGGGCGGGCCCCAGGAGCCACGAGCAGTACTTC. The chain combines TRBV28 with TRBJ2-7; TRBD2 is a possible D gene (5 bases). The CDR3 runs to 13 residues. Germline-derived CDR1 and CDR2 are MDHEN and SYDVKM. V lost 9 bases and J lost 5, with 17 bases in between.

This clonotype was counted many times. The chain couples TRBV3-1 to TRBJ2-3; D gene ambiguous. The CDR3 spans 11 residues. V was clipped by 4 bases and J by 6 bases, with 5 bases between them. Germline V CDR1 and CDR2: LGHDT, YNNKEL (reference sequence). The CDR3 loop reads CASSPRDTQYF. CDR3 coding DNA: TGTGCCAGCAGCCCTCGGGATACGCAGTATTTT.

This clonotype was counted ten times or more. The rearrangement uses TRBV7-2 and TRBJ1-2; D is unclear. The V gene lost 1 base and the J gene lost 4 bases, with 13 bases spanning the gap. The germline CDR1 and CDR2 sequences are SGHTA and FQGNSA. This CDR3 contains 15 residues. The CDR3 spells CASSLGTPLSYGYTF. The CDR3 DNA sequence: TGTGCCAGCAGCTTAGGGACGCCTTTGTCCTATGGCTACACCTTC. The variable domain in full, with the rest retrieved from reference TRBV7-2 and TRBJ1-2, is GAGVSQSPSNKVTEKGKDVELRCDPISGHTALYWYRQSLGQGLEFLIYFQGNSAPDKSGLPSDRFSAERTGGSVSTLTIQRTQQEDSAVYLCASSLGTPLSYGYTFGSGTRLTVV.

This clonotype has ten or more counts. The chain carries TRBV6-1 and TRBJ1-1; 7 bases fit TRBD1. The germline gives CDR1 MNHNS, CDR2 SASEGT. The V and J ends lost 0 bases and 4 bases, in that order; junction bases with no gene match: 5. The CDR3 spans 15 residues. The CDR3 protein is CASSEAGGGRTEAFF. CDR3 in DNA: TGTGCCAGCAGTGAAGCGGGAGGGGGCCGCACTGAAGCTTTCTTT.

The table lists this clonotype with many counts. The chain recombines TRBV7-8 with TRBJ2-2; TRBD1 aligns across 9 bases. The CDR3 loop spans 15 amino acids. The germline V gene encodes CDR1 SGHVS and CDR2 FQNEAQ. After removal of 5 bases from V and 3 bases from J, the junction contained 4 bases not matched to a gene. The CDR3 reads CASSRRTGDTGELFF. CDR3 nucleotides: TGTGCCAGCAGCAGACGGACAGGGGACACCGGGGAGCTGTTTTTT.

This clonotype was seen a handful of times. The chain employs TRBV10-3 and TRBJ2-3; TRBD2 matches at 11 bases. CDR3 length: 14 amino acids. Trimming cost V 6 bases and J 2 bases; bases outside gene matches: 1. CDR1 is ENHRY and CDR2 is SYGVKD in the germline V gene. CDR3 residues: CAIRTSGATDTQYF. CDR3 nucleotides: TGTGCCATCAGGACTAGCGGGGCCACAGATACGCAGTATTTT.